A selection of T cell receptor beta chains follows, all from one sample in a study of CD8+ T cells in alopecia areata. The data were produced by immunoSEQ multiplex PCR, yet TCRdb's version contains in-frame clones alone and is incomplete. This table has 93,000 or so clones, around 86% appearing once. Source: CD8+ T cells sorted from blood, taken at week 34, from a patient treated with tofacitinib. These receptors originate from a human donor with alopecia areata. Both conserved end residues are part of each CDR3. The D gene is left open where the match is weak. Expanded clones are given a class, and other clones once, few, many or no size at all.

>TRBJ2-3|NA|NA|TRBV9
CASSRAWGSTDTQYF
TGTGCCAGCAGCCGGGCGTGGGGGAGCACAGATACGCAGTATTTT
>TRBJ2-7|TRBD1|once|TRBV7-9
CASSFGTGGVGEQYF
TGTGCCAGCAGCTTCGGGACAGGGGGCGTGGGCGAGCAGTACTTC
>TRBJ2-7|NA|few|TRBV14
CASSQDLYSDSYEQYF
TGTGCCAGCAGCCAAGATCTATATAGCGACTCCTACGAGCAGTACTTC
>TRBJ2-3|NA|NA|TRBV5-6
CASRPEAGAHTDTQYF
TGTGCCAGCCGCCCGGAGGCGGGGGCTCACACAGATACGCAGTATTTT
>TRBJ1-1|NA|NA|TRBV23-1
CASSQGQGMNTEAFF
TGCGCCAGCAGTCAAGGGCAGGGGATGAACACTGAAGCTTTCTTT
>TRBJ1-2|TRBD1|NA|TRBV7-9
CASSPTGPYYGYTF
TGTGCCAGCAGCCCGACAGGGCCCTACTATGGCTACACCTTC
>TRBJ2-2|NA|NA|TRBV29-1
CSVEDGPLAPGELFF
TGCAGCGTTGAAGATGGTCCGCTGGCCCCGGGGGAGCTGTTTTTT
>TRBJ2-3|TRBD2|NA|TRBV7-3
CASSFLLAGSTDTQYF
TGTGCCAGCAGCTTTCTTCTAGCGGGAAGCACAGATACGCAGTATTTT
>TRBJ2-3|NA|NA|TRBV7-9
CASSQSAGGQYF
TGTGCCAGCAGCCAGTCAGCAGGCGGGCAGTATTTT
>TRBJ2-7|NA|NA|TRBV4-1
CASSPLLWLAINEQYF
TGCGCCAGCAGCCCACTTTTGTGGCTAGCGATCAACGAGCAGTACTTC
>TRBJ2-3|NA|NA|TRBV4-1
CASSQRPREFFTDTQYF
TGCGCCAGCAGCCAAAGACCCCGGGAGTTCTTCACAGATACGCAGTATTTT
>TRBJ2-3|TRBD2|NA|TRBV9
CASSASGTTSTDTQYF
TGTGCCAGCAGCGCCTCCGGGACTACCAGCACAGATACGCAGTATTTT
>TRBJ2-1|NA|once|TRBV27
CASSLSNYNEQFF
TGTGCCAGCAGTCTCAGCAATTACAATGAGCAGTTCTTC
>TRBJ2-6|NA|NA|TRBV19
CASTASWGYISGANVLTF
TGTGCCAGTACGGCCTCCTGGGGCTATATCTCTGGGGCCAACGTCCTGACTTTC
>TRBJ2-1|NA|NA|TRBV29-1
CSVEGSGDAYNEQFF
TGCAGCGTTGAAGGTTCGGGAGATGCCTACAATGAGCAGTTCTTC
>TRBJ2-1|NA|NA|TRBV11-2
CASSRWTFEQFF
TGTGCCAGCAGCCGATGGACATTTGAGCAGTTCTTC
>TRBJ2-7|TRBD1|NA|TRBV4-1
CASSRGDRATYEQYF
TGCGCCAGCAGTCGAGGGGACAGGGCAACCTACGAGCAGTACTTC
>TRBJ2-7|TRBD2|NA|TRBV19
CASSNGLADYEQYF
TGTGCCAGTAGTAACGGTCTAGCGGACTACGAGCAGTACTTC
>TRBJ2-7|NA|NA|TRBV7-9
CASSTGGATYEQYF
TGTGCCAGCAGCACCGGCGGGGCCACCTACGAGCAGTACTTC